The 20 T cell receptor beta chains reported below all come from one sample, sequenced in a study of identical twins. TCRdb fed the 5' RACE reads into MiXCR, producing one record per CDR3 protein. This sample carries hundreds of thousands of distinct CDR3 sequences, approximately 7% of them seen once, and the ten largest clones take around 3.4%. This same sample was also part of a study on yellow fever vaccine responses in identical twins.

The sequenced sample consisted of memory (CD45RO+) T cells sorted from blood. All receptors derive from a young woman in good health.

This clonotype was seen repeatedly, ten times or more. The chain recombines TRBV12-3 or TRBV12-4 with TRBJ1-5; the D gene is possibly TRBD1 (6 bases). Deletions cut 3 bases from V and 2 bases from J, with 11 bases between. The CDR3 sequence is 15 residues long. The CDR3 DNA sequence: TGTGCCAGCAGTTTTGGGGGGGCTCGCAATCAGCCCCAGCATTTT. Amino acids: CASSFGGARNQPQHF.

Many counts were recorded for this clonotype. This rearrangement joins TRBV5-1 to TRBJ1-1, with 9 bases that match TRBD1. Germline loops: CDR1 SGHRS, CDR2 YFSETQ. The length of the CDR3 is 16 residues. Trimming took 3 bases from V and 2 from J; bases not matched to a gene: 8. CDR3 nucleotides: TGCGCCAGCAGCTGGGGACAGGGAGGGGGTAACACTGAAGCTTTCTTT. It yields the protein CASSWGQGGGNTEAFF.

The chain is built from TRBV4-1 and TRBJ2-1; TRBD2 agrees at 10 bases. Germline loops: CDR1 MGHRA, CDR2 YSYEKL. The J segment lost 0 bases and the V segment lost 1 base, leaving 6 bases of the junction unmatched. This CDR3 region has 18 residues. This CDR3 is CASSQGSGGAFSYNEQFF. The CDR3 DNA reads TGCGCCAGCAGCCAAGGGAGCGGGGGGGCTTTCTCCTACAATGAGCAGTTCTTC.

The genes are TRBV6-4 and TRBJ2-1; 8 positions match TRBD1. Trimming removed 9 bases from V and 7 bases from J; junction bases left unmatched: 2. This CDR3 is built from 11 residues. The germline gives CDR1 MRHNA, CDR2 SNTAGT. The CDR3 sequence: CASGTGNEQFF. The CDR3 DNA sequence: TGTGCCAGTGGGACAGGTAATGAGCAGTTCTTC.

This clonotype was recorded many times. The V call is TRBV19, the J call TRBJ1-1; D is unclear. Germline CDR1 reads LNHDA; CDR2 reads SQIVND (reference sequence). Between the trimmed V and J ends, which lost 6 bases and 5 bases, there was a span of 10 bases. The CDR3 has 12 amino acids. For the CDR3, the DNA is TGTGCCAGTAGCCTGCGGGGTACTGAAGCTTTCTTT. It translates to CASSLRGTEAFF.

This clonotype was observed a handful of times. This CDR3 is CSAEVRDSFKLEQYF. CDR3 nucleotides: TGCAGTGCCGAAGTTCGGGACAGCTTTAAGTTGGAGCAGTACTTC. The chain couples TRBV20-1 to TRBJ2-7; 7 bases align to TRBD1. J lost 7 bases, V lost 6 bases, and 18 bases had no gene match. Germline V gene lookup returns CDR1 DFQATT and CDR2 SNEGSKA (reference sequence). This CDR3 has 15 amino acids.

The sample holds many counts of this clonotype. The V and J genes are TRBV20-1 and TRBJ2-3; TRBD2 might be the D (5 bases). This CDR3 comprises 13 residues. V lost 3 bases and J 5 bases, leaving 12 bases between the germline ends. CDR1 and CDR2 from the germline V gene are DFQATT and SNEGSKA (reference sequence). The CDR3 reads CSASFGVQDTQYF. As DNA, the CDR3 is TGCAGTGCTAGTTTCGGGGTACAAGATACGCAGTATTTT.

As to this clonotype: Mismatch with germline at one junction end may stem from a read error. The CDR3 here is CASSQAGVGLNEQFF. As DNA, the CDR3 is TGTGCCAGCAGTCAAGCGGGAGTCGGGTTGAATGAGCAGTTCTTC. V gene TRBV6-1 combines with J gene TRBJ2-1, with 8 bases that match TRBD2. The germline V gene has CDR1 MNHNS and CDR2 SASEGT. This CDR3 region has 15 residues.

This clonotype showed up just a few times. This chain links TRBV28 with TRBJ2-7; 13 bases line up with TRBD2. CDR3 length: 14 amino acids. Looked up from germline, CDR1 is MDHEN and CDR2 is SYDVKM. J gave up 2 bases and V 6 bases, and 1 base lay outside the gene matches. The CDR3 loop reads CASRTSGRAYEQYF. DNA for the CDR3: TGTGCCAGCAGAACTAGCGGGAGGGCCTACGAGCAGTACTTC.

The CDR3 loop is CASSSDRATRKLFF. The DNA for the CDR3 is TGTGCCAGCAGCTCCGACAGGGCTACTCGAAAACTGTTTTTT. This sequence joins TRBV7-2 and TRBJ1-4; 7 bases fit TRBD1. The CDR3 has 14 residues. Germline loops: CDR1 SGHTA, CDR2 FQGNSA. The J segment lost 10 bases and the V segment lost 4 bases, leaving 9 bases of the junction unmatched.

This clonotype has at least ten counts. The chain carries TRBV7-2 and TRBJ2-5, with 9 bases that match TRBD1. Trimming removed 11 bases from V and 4 bases from J; junction bases left unmatched: 5. CDR3 length: 12 amino acids. Germline lookup yields CDR1 SGHTA and CDR2 FQGNSA. This chain's CDR3 is CAGRTGVETQYF. The DNA of the CDR3 is TGTGCCGGGAGGACAGGGGTAGAGACCCAGTACTTC.

This clonotype was observed a few times. The rearrangement links TRBV6-1 to TRBJ2-1; the match to TRBD1 covers 10 bases. CDR3 size: 15 residues. Germline V gene lookup returns CDR1 MNHNS and CDR2 SASEGT. With 7 bases clipped from V and 7 bases from J, the junction kept 10 bases outside the gene matches. The DNA of the CDR3 is TGTGCCAGCACACCGGACAGGGGGGGTCGTAATGAGCAGTTCTTC. Translating it yields CASTPDRGGRNEQFF.

There are many counts of this clonotype. The genes are TRBV11-1 and TRBJ1-5, with 9 bases aligning to TRBD1. The CDR3 totals 15 residues. Germline assignment: CDR1 SGHAT and CDR2 FQDESV (reference sequence). V was clipped by 1 base and J by 6 bases; unmatched bases: 4. CDR3: CASSLGQGDPQPQHF. As DNA, the CDR3 is TGTGCCAGCAGCTTAGGACAGGGGGATCCTCAGCCCCAGCATTTT.

For the CDR3, the DNA is TGTGCCAGCAGCCAACAACGGAACACCGGGGAGCTGTTTTTT. This translates into CASSQQRNTGELFF. The rearrangement joins TRBV3-1 to TRBJ2-2; D uncertain. The V gene lost 2 bases and the J gene lost 1 base, with 5 bases spanning the gap. Germline loops: CDR1 LGHDT, CDR2 YNNKEL (reference sequence). This CDR3 contains 14 residues.

The chain is built from TRBV3-1 and TRBJ2-1; 12 bases match TRBD2. Looked up from germline, CDR1 is LGHDT and CDR2 is YNNKEL (reference sequence). Unmatched junction bases numbered 7, after V lost 8 bases and J lost 2 bases. The CDR3 totals 16 residues. The CDR3 nucleotides are TGTGCCAGCGCCCGACGGACTAGCGGGACCTACAATGAGCAGTTCTTC. Translated, it gives CASARRTSGTYNEQFF.

This clonotype was seen only a few times. The DNA for the CDR3 is TGCGCCAGCAGCGTTGGGACTAGCGGGAGTTACGAGACCCAGTACTTC. It translates to CASSVGTSGSYETQYF. The genes are TRBV5-1 and TRBJ2-5; 14 bases align to TRBD2. Germline V gene lookup returns CDR1 SGHRS and CDR2 YFSETQ. The CDR3 is 16 amino acids. Unmatched junction bases numbered 7, after V lost 4 bases and J lost 5 bases.

Only a few counts were recorded for this clonotype. J is TRBJ2-5 and V is TRBV20-1; 15 positions match TRBD2. J gave up 7 bases and V 3 bases, and 6 bases lay outside the gene matches. The CDR3 is made up of 15 amino acids. Germline CDR1 and CDR2: DFQATT and SNEGSKA (reference sequence). CDR3 in DNA: TGCAGTGCTAGGCAAGGACTAGCGGGAGGGGGGACCCAGTACTTC. Amino acids: CSARQGLAGGGTQYF.

The chain recombines TRBV7-6 with TRBJ2-1; 9 bases fit TRBD1. The ends lost 5 bases at V and 2 bases at J; junction bases unmatched: 4. This CDR3 has 15 amino acids. Germline V gives CDR1 SGHVS, CDR2 FNYEAQ. The CDR3 protein is CASSRQGVAYNEQFF. CDR3 coding DNA: TGTGCCAGCAGCCGACAGGGGGTAGCCTACAATGAGCAGTTCTTC.

A word on this clonotype: This may come from a read error, since a much larger clone is one base off. The J gene is TRBJ2-7, the V gene TRBV10-3, with 11 nucleotides matching TRBD1. The germline V gene encodes CDR1 ENHRY and CDR2 SYGVKD. Trimming cost V 4 bases and J 5 bases; bases outside gene matches: 4. The CDR3 runs to 14 residues. The CDR3 spells CAISVGTGGDEQYF. The CDR3 region has the DNA TGTGCCATCAGTGTGGGGACAGGGGGAGACGAGCAGTACTTC.

This clonotype was counted a few times. In DNA form, the CDR3 reads TGTGCCAGCAGTGAAAGGGACAGGGCCACTGAAGCTTTCTTT. Its protein product is CASSERDRATEAFF. The chain recombines TRBV6-1 with TRBJ1-1; 9 bases map to TRBD1. Germline V lookup: CDR1 MNHNS, CDR2 SASEGT. Germline trimming cut 2 bases from V and 4 bases from J; bases unmatched to any gene: 2. This CDR3 has 14 amino acids.